These 13 T cell receptor beta chains share one sample of origin, sequenced in a study of Graves' ophthalmopathy and Graves' hyperthyroidism. TCR beta CDR3 regions were amplified from RNA transcripts. The workflow started with a first-round RT-PCR run with HTBI primers and then moved on to a second-round multiplex PCR. TCRdb passed the multiplex PCR reads through MiXCR, listing each CDR3 protein once. In the table there are more than 1,000,000 distinct CDR3 sequences, 35% to 40% of which are singletons. Material: peripheral blood or thyroid tissue (not recorded which). Receptor source: an adult man with Graves' hyperthyroidism.

Written as DNA, the CDR3 is TGTGCCATCAGTGGACCTGGACAGGGGGCTAACAATGAGCAGTTCTTC. Amino acid sequence: CAISGPGQGANNEQFF. V is TRBV10-3 and J is TRBJ2-1, with 11 bases that match TRBD1. Trimming took 4 bases from V and 5 from J; bases not matched to a gene: 7. The germline V gene encodes CDR1 ENHRY and CDR2 SYGVKD. This CDR3 region has 16 residues.

This clonotype has a count of ten or more. The chain combines TRBV12-3 or TRBV12-4 with TRBJ2-6; 7 positions agree with TRBD1. This CDR3 contains 17 residues. V was clipped by 8 bases and J by 1 base; unmatched bases: 11. The CDR3 region has the DNA TGTGCCAGCGGCCCGAGACAGGGCGGATCTGGGGCCAACGTCCTGACTTTC. Protein sequence: CASGPRQGGSGANVLTF.

The V gene is TRBV7-2, the J gene TRBJ2-7, with 8 bases fitting TRBD1. The CDR3 contains 16 residues. Germline V CDR1 and CDR2: SGHTA, FQGNSA. The ends lost 1 base at V and 2 bases at J; junction bases unmatched: 7. The CDR3 reads CASSLELGTGTYEQYF. The CDR3 DNA reads as TGTGCCAGCAGCTTAGAACTCGGGACAGGCACCTACGAGCAGTACTTC.

This clonotype has only one observation. A read error may be the cause here, since a much bigger clone is one base away. The genes are TRBV11-2 and TRBJ1-3; no definite D call. CDR3 length: 11 amino acids. Germline CDR1 SGHAT, CDR2 FQNNGV. CDR3 nucleotide sequence: TGTGTCAGCAGCCAACAGAACACCATATATTTT. Its protein product is CVSSQQNTIYF.

This clonotype was seen ten or more times. This chain uses TRBV7-2 with TRBJ2-7, with unresolved D. CDR3 length: 13 residues. Germline V CDR1 and CDR2: SGHTA, FQGNSA. The V and J ends lost 4 bases and 0 bases respectively, with 7 bases between them. This chain's CDR3 is CASSSTNSYEQYF. CDR3 bases: TGTGCCAGCAGCTCAACTAACTCCTACGAGCAGTACTTC.

In this sample, this clonotype turned up many times. V is TRBV19 and J is TRBJ1-5; the D is unclear. The V end lost 3 bases, the J end lost 6 bases, and 12 bases lay between the germline ends. This CDR3 has 14 residues. Germline V gene lookup returns CDR1 LNHDA and CDR2 SQIVND (reference sequence). CDR3 in amino acids: CASSIREGPQPQHF. Written as DNA, the CDR3 is TGTGCCAGTAGTATTAGAGAAGGGCCTCAGCCCCAGCATTTT.

V usage is TRBV7-9 and J usage is TRBJ2-5, with 9 bases that match TRBD2. J was trimmed by 5 bases and V by 6 bases; bases with no gene match: 4. Germline CDR1 reads SEHNR; CDR2 reads FQNEAQ (reference sequence). This CDR3 has 13 amino acids. This CDR3 reads CASSWTSEETQYF. In nucleotides, the CDR3 is TGTGCCAGCAGTTGGACTAGCGAGGAGACCCAGTACTTC.

The rearrangement uses TRBV9 and TRBJ1-2; 11 bases line up with TRBD1. Per the germline V gene, CDR1 is SGDLS and CDR2 is YYNGEE. The CDR3 sequence is 15 residues long. Unmatched junction bases numbered 4, after V lost 2 bases and J lost 4 bases. The CDR3 reads CASSVGQGAGYGYTF. In nucleotides, the CDR3 is TGTGCCAGCAGCGTCGGACAGGGGGCTGGCTATGGCTACACCTTC.

This clonotype has only a few counts. This chain connects TRBV3-2 to TRBJ2-5; TRBD1 is the table's D call and was not checked against the DNA. TRBV3-2 is described as a pseudogene. This CDR3 is 18 amino acids long. The CDR3 region has the DNA TGTGCCAGCAGCCAAGATCGGTCCCGGACAGGGCCCTTAGAGACCCAGTACTTC. It yields the protein CASSQDRSRTGPLETQYF.

The sample holds many counts of this clonotype. The chain is built from TRBV4-3 and TRBJ1-2; D perhaps matches TRBD1 (5 bases). V lost 0 bases, J lost 4 bases, and 9 bases lay in between. CDR1 is LGHNA and CDR2 is YSLEER in the germline V gene. The CDR3 covers 14 residues. DNA for the CDR3: TGCGCCAGCAGCCAAGAATACAGGAGCTATGGCTACACCTTC. It yields the protein CASSQEYRSYGYTF.

This chain uses TRBV10-1 with TRBJ2-7; the D gene is possibly TRBD1 (6 bases). CDR3 length equals 13 residues. V was clipped by 2 bases and J by 9 bases, with 14 bases between them. Germline V gene data show CDR1 as WNHNN and CDR2 as SYGVQD (reference sequence). In DNA, the CDR3 is TGCGCCAGCAGTGAGGAGGGGGAAGGTCTGCAGTACTTC. Amino acid sequence: CASSEEGEGLQYF.

This clonotype was seen many times. The chain is built from TRBV2 and TRBJ1-5; tentative D call: TRBD1 (6 bases). V was shortened by 6 bases and J by 5 bases, with 8 bases between the two germline ends. Germline CDR1 and CDR2: SNHLY and FYNNEI. The CDR3 totals 12 residues. The CDR3 nucleotides are TGTGCCAGCAGACAGGGCGATCAGCCCCAGCATTTT. Its protein is CASRQGDQPQHF.

This clonotype was counted many times. This chain uses TRBV10-1 with TRBJ2-7, with 9 bases fitting TRBD2. The CDR3 sequence is 16 residues long. Germline CDR1 is WNHNN and CDR2 is SYGVQD (reference sequence). The trim removed 0 bases at V and 3 bases at J, leaving 6 bases unmatched. CDR3 sequence (DNA): TGCGCCAGCAGTGAGTCAAGGAGACTAGCGGACTACGAGCAGTACTTC. Its protein is CASSESRRLADYEQYF.